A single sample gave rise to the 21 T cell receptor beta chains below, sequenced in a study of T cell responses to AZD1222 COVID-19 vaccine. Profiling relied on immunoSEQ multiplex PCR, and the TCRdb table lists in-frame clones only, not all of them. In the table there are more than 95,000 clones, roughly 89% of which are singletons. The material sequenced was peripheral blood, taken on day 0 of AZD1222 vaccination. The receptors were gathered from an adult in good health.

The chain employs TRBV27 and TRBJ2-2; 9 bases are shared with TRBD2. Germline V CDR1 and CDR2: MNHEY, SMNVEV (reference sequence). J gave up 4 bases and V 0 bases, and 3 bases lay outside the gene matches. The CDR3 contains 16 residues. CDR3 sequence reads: CASSLSLAGPTGELFF. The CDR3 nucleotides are TGTGCCAGCAGTTTATCACTAGCGGGCCCCACCGGGGAGCTGTTTTTT.

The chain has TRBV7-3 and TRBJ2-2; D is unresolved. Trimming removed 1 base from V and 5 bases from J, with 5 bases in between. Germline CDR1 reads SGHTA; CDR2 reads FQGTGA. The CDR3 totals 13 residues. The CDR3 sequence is CASSLRETGELFF. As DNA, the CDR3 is TGTGCCAGCAGCTTAAGAGAAACCGGGGAGCTGTTTTTT.

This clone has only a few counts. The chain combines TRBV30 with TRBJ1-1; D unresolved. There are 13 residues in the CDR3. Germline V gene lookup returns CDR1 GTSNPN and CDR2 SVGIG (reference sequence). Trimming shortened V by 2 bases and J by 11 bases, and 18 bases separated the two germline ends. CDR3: CAWSNLPGLRAFF. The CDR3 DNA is TGTGCCTGGAGTAACCTGCCAGGACTGCGTGCTTTCTTT. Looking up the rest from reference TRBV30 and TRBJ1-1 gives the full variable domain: SQTIHQWPATLVQPVGSPLSLECTVEGTSNPNLYWYRQAAGRGLQLLFYSVGIGQISSEVPQNLSASRPQDRQFILSSKKLLLSDSGFYLCAWSNLPGLRAFFGQGTRLTVV.

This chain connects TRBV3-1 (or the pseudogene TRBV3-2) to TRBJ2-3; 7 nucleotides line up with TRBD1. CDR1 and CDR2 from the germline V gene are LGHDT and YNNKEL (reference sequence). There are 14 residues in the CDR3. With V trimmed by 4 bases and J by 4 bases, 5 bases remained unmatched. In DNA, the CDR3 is TGTGCCAGCAGCCGCCGCCAGGGGGCAGATACGCAGTATTTT. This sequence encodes CASSRRQGADTQYF.

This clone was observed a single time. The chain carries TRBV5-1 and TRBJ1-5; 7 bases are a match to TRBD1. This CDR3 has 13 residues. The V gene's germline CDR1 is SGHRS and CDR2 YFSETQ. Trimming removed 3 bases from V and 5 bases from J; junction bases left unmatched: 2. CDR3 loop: CASSWTGDQPQHF. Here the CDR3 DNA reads TGCGCCAGCAGCTGGACAGGAGATCAGCCCCAGCATTTT.

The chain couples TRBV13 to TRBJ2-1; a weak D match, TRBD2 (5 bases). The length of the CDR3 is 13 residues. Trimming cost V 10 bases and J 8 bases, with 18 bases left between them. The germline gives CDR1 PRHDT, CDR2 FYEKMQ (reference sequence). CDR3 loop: CATAGTRVDEQFF. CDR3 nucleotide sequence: TGTGCCACCGCGGGTACCCGGGTCGATGAGCAGTTCTTC.

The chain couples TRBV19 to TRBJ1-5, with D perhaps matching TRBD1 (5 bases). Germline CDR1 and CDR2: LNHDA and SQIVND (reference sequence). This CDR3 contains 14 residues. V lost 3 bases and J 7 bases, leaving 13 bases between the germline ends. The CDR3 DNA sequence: TGTGCCAGTAGTATCGGGGCCGAAGGACAGCCCCAGCATTTT. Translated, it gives CASSIGAEGQPQHF. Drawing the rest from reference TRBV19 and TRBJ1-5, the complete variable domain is DGGITQSPKYLFRKEGQNVTLSCEQNLNHDAMYWYRQDPGQGLRLIYYSQIVNDFQKGDIAEGYSVSREKKESFPLTVTSAQKNPTAFYLCASSIGAEGQPQHFGDGTRLSIL.

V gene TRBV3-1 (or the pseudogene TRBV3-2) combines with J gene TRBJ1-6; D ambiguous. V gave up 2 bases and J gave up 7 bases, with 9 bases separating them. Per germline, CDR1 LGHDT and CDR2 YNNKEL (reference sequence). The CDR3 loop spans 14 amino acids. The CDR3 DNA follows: TGTGCCAGCAGCCAATCCGGGAGCAATTCACCCCTCCACTTT. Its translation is CASSQSGSNSPLHF.

CDR3 nucleotide sequence: TGTGCCAGCAGCTCCGCACTAGCGGGCGAAAGCAATGAGCAGTTCTTC. Protein sequence: CASSSALAGESNEQFF. The gene calls are TRBV7-9 and TRBJ2-1; 9 positions agree with TRBD2. The V segment lost 4 bases and the J segment 6 bases; nucleotides outside the gene matches: 10. The CDR3 covers 16 residues. Germline values: CDR1 SEHNR, CDR2 FQNEAQ (reference sequence). Drawing the rest from reference TRBV7-9 and TRBJ2-1, the complete variable domain is DTGVSQNPRHKITKRGQNVTFRCDPISEHNRLYWYRQTLGQGPEFLTYFQNEAQLEKSRLLSDRFSAERPKGSFSTLEIQRTEQGDSAMYLCASSSALAGESNEQFFGPGTRLTVL.

The CDR3 loop reads CASSLVREISDTQYF. The CDR3, as DNA: TGTGCCAGCAGTTTAGTCCGGGAGATATCAGATACGCAGTATTTT. The J gene is TRBJ2-3, the V gene TRBV27; tentatively, D is TRBD2 (6 bases). V was cut by 2 bases and J by 4 bases, with 13 bases left in between. Germline V gene sequence: CDR1 MNHEY, CDR2 SMNVEV (reference sequence). This CDR3 contains 15 residues.

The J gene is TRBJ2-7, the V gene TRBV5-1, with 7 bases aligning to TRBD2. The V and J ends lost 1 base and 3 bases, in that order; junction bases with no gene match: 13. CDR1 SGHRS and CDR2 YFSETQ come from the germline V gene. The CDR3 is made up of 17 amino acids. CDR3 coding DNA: TGCGCCAGCAGCTTGAGTTTTCTTCAGGGAGGGTTCTACGAGCAGTACTTC. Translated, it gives CASSLSFLQGGFYEQYF.

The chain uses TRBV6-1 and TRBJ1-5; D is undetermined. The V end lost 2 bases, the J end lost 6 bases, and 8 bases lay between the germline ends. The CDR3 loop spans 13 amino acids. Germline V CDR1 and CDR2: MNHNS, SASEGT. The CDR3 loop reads CASSETGFQPQHF. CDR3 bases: TGTGCCAGCAGTGAAACGGGGTTTCAGCCCCAGCATTTT.

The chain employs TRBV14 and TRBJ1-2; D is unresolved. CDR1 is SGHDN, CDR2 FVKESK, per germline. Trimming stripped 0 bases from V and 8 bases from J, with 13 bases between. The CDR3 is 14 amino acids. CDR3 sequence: CASSQDQRKKGYTF. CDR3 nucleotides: TGTGCCAGCAGCCAAGATCAAAGAAAGAAAGGCTACACCTTC. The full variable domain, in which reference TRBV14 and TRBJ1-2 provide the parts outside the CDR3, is EAGVTQFPSHSVIEKGQTVTLRCDPISGHDNLYWYRRVMGKEIKFLLHFVKESKQDESGMPNNRFLAERTGGTYSTLKVQPAELEDSGVYFCASSQDQRKKGYTFGSGTRLTVV.

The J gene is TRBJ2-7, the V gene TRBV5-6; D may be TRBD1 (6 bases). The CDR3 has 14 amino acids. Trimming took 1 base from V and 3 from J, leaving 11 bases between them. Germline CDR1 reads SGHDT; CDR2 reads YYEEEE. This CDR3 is CASSLTGNVYEQYF. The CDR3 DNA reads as TGTGCCAGCAGCTTGACAGGGAATGTCTACGAGCAGTACTTC.

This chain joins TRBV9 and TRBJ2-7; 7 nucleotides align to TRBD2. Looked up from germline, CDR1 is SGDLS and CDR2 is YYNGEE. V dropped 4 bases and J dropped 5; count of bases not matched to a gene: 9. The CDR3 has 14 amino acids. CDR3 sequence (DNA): TGTGCCAGCAGCTTCGGACTAGGGCCGAACGAGCAGTACTTC. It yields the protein CASSFGLGPNEQYF.

The CDR3 sequence: CSVGVPITGELFF. The CDR3 nucleotides read TGCAGCGTTGGGGTGCCCATCACCGGGGAGCTGTTTTTT. This rearrangement joins TRBV29-1 to TRBJ2-2, with D uncertain. Trimming left V 4 bases short and J 4 bases short, with 10 bases between. This CDR3 spans 13 amino acids. CDR1 is SQVTM and CDR2 is ANQGSEA in the germline V gene.

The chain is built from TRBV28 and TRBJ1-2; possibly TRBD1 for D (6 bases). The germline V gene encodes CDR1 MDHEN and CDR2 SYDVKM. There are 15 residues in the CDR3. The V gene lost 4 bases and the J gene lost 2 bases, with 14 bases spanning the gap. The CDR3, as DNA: TGTGCCAGCAGTTCCATGGCAGGGGAGAACTATGGCTACACCTTC. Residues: CASSSMAGENYGYTF.

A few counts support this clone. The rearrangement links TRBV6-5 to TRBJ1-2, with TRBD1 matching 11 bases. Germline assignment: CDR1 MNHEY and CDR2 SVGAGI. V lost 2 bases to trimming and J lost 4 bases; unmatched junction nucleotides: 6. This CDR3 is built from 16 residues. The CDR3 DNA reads TGTGCCAGCAGTTACGTCCGGACAGGGGGCGGCTATGGCTACACCTTC. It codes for CASSYVRTGGGYGYTF.

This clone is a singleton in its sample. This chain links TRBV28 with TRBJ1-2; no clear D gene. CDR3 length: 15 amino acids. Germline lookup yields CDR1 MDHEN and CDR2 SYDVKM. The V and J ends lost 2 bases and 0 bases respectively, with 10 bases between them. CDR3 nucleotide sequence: TGTGCCAGCAGTTTAGGAGGCGATTCTAACTATGGCTACACCTTC. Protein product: CASSLGGDSNYGYTF.

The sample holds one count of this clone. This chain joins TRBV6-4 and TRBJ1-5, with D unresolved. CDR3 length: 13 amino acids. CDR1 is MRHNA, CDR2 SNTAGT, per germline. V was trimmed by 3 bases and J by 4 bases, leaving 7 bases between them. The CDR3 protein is CASSEQLNQPQHF. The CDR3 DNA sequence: TGTGCCAGCAGTGAACAGCTTAATCAGCCCCAGCATTTT.

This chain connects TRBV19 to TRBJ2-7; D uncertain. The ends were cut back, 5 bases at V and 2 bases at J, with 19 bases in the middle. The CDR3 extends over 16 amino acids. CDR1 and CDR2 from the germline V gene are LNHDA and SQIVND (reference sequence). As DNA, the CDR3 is TGTGCCAGTAGTCCGGCGGCCTCCTCGCTACCCTACGAGCAGTACTTC. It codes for CASSPAASSLPYEQYF.